A single sample gave rise to the 5 T cell receptor beta chains below, sequenced in a study of blood T cell repertoires in COVID-19 (dated by TCRdb to the early 2020s). Receptors were amplified or captured by the immunoSEQ multiplex PCR assay. TCRdb took over this immuneACCESS table, retaining in-frame rearrangements with V and J assigned. Such tables are incomplete; in checked studies, under half of the missing clones stem from an unresolved V gene, and the remainder is unexplained. The sample data list tens of thousands of clones, and under 85% of these were observed just once. The ten largest clones represent 14% to 15% of the sample. The sample comprised peripheral blood. These receptors originate from a man aged 55-75 years with COVID-19, enrolled during active disease.

CDR3 in amino acids: CASRTGTGGSNQPQHF. DNA of the CDR3: TGTGCCAGCCGAACCGGGACAGGGGGTAGCAATCAGCCCCAGCATTTT. V usage is TRBV28 and J usage is TRBJ1-5, with 11 bases fitting TRBD1. Trimming cost V 8 bases and J 0 bases; bases outside gene matches: 6. Germline CDR1 and CDR2: MDHEN and SYDVKM. The CDR3 loop spans 16 amino acids. Filled out from reference TRBV28 and TRBJ1-5, the complete variable domain reads DVKVTQSSRYLVKRTGEKVFLECVQDMDHENMFWYRQDPGLGLRLIYFSYDVKMKEKGDIPEGYSVSREKKERFSLILESASTNQTSMYLCASRTGTGGSNQPQHFGDGTRLSIL.

The V gene is TRBV11-2, the J gene TRBJ2-1; no reliable D call. CDR3 length: 12 amino acids. V was cut by 2 bases and J by 7 bases, with 6 bases left in between. The germline V gene has CDR1 SGHAT and CDR2 FQNNGV. The CDR3 DNA reads TGTGCCAGCAGCTTAAGCAGGAATGAGCAGTTCTTC. It codes for CASSLSRNEQFF.

This rearrangement joins TRBV10-3 to TRBJ2-3; 10 bases line up with TRBD2. V was clipped by 5 bases and J by 14 bases; unmatched bases: 10. There are 13 residues in the CDR3. The germline CDR1 and CDR2 sequences are ENHRY and SYGVKD. In DNA form, the CDR3 reads TGTGCCATCAGTCGGACTAGCGGACCTCCTCTGTATTTT. Its protein is CAISRTSGPPLYF.

This sequence joins TRBV6-5 and TRBJ2-5; no clear D gene. V lost 3 bases, J lost 3 bases, and 14 bases lay in between. The CDR3 is 15 residues long. Germline CDR1 and CDR2: MNHEY and SVGAGI. The CDR3: CASSYQQDTKETQYF. The CDR3 bases are TGTGCCAGCAGTTATCAACAAGACACCAAAGAGACCCAGTACTTC.

The chain joins TRBV19 to TRBJ1-1; TRBD1 agrees at 8 bases. Trimming took 7 bases from V and 4 from J; bases not matched to a gene: 5. The CDR3 runs to 13 residues. Looked up from germline, CDR1 is LNHDA and CDR2 is SQIVND (reference sequence). CDR3 bases: TGTGCCAGTAAAACAGGGGGGTTCACTGAAGCTTTCTTT. Its translation: CASKTGGFTEAFF. The full variable domain, its missing parts supplied by reference TRBV19 and TRBJ1-1, is DGGITQSPKYLFRKEGQNVTLSCEQNLNHDAMYWYRQDPGQGLRLIYYSQIVNDFQKGDIAEGYSVSREKKESFPLTVTSAQKNPTAFYLCASKTGGFTEAFFGQGTRLTVV.